The 18 T cell receptor beta chains reported below all come from one sample, sequenced in a study of OX40 agonist ivuxolimab in advanced cancers. Assay used: immunoSEQ multiplex PCR; TCRdb lists only in-frame clones, some missing. The table shows around 26,000 clones, with 81% occurring only once. Sequenced here: CD4+ or CD8+ T cells sorted from blood, sampled in a trial of the OX40 agonist ivuxolimab. These receptors all come from an adult with an advanced solid tumor such as melanoma, head and neck, liver or kidney cancer.

The chain couples TRBV5-1 to TRBJ2-4; 8 nucleotides line up with TRBD1. The CDR3 sequence is 15 residues long. Per germline, CDR1 SGHRS and CDR2 YFSETQ. V gave up 3 bases and J gave up 7 bases; unmatched junction bases: 9. The CDR3 loop reads CASSSRTGIENIQYF. CDR3 in DNA: TGCGCCAGCAGCTCCAGGACAGGGATAGAGAACATTCAGTACTTC.

The V call is TRBV7-9, the J call TRBJ2-3; TRBD1 agrees at 9 bases. The CDR3 loop spans 15 amino acids. Germline V lookup: CDR1 SEHNR, CDR2 FQNEAQ (reference sequence). The trim removed 3 bases at V and 3 bases at J, leaving 4 bases unmatched. CDR3 nucleotide sequence: TGTGCCAGCAGCTTTCGACAGGGGGAAACAGATACGCAGTATTTT. This translates into CASSFRQGETDTQYF. The full variable domain, with the rest looked up from reference TRBV7-9 and TRBJ2-3, is DTGVSQNPRHKITKRGQNVTFRCDPISEHNRLYWYRQTLGQGPEFLTYFQNEAQLEKSRLLSDRFSAERPKGSFSTLEIQRTEQGDSAMYLCASSFRQGETDTQYFGPGTRLTVL.

The CDR3, as DNA: TGTGCCAGCAGTGAAGGGAACGCGGGGCCCTATGGCTACACCTTC. Amino acid sequence: CASSEGNAGPYGYTF. This sequence joins TRBV6-1 and TRBJ1-2; perhaps TRBD1 as D (5 bases). The germline V and J ends were trimmed by 1 base and 4 bases, with 13 bases remaining between them. This CDR3 spans 15 amino acids. Germline values: CDR1 MNHNS, CDR2 SASEGT.

This clone was seen once. The chain carries TRBV10-2 and TRBJ2-2; 9 bases align to TRBD1. V trimming: 2 bases; J trimming: 3 bases; junction bases outside the gene matches: 1. The CDR3 extends over 15 amino acids. CDR1 is WSHSY, CDR2 SAAADI, per germline. The CDR3 DNA is TGCGCCAGCAGTGAGGGACAGGGGTACACCGGGGAGCTGTTTTTT. Its translation is CASSEGQGYTGELFF.

The chain has TRBV5-6 and TRBJ2-4, with TRBD1 matching over 7 bases. Trimming cost V 4 bases and J 6 bases; bases outside gene matches: 10. The CDR3 has 15 residues. Germline V gene lookup returns CDR1 SGHDT and CDR2 YYEEEE. The CDR3 nucleotides are TGTGCCAGCAGCCCCGGGACAGCCTCAGGAAACATTCAGTACTTC. This codes for CASSPGTASGNIQYF.

The chain has TRBV30 and TRBJ2-7; TRBD1 matches 7 bases. The CDR3 covers 13 residues. From germline, CDR1 is GTSNPN and CDR2 SVGIG (reference sequence). V was pared by 5 bases and J by 3 bases, with 7 bases of the junction left unmatched. This CDR3 reads CAWGRTGIYEQYF. Written as DNA, the CDR3 is TGTGCCTGGGGGCGGACAGGAATCTACGAGCAGTACTTC. The complete variable domain, with remaining parts taken from reference TRBV30 and TRBJ2-7, reads SQTIHQWPATLVQPVGSPLSLECTVEGTSNPNLYWYRQAAGRGLQLLFYSVGIGQISSEVPQNLSASRPQDRQFILSSKKLLLSDSGFYLCAWGRTGIYEQYFGPGTRLTVT.

The chain is built from TRBV28 and TRBJ2-1, with D perhaps being TRBD1 or TRBD2 (5 bases each). The CDR3 extends over 15 amino acids. CDR1 and CDR2 from the germline V gene are MDHEN and SYDVKM. V was shortened by 3 bases and J by 4 bases, with 13 bases between the two germline ends. Written as DNA, the CDR3 is TGTGCCAGCAGTTTTGAGAGGGGAGCATACAATGAGCAGTTCTTC. Translated, it gives CASSFERGAYNEQFF.

This chain links TRBV5-1 with TRBJ2-3; 7 nucleotides agree with TRBD2. Germline V gene sequence: CDR1 SGHRS, CDR2 YFSETQ. The CDR3 is 16 amino acids. After removal of 1 base from V and 5 bases from J, the junction contained 10 bases not matched to a gene. This CDR3 is CASSLFPAGFVDTQYF. The CDR3 DNA reads as TGCGCCAGCAGCTTGTTTCCAGCGGGATTTGTAGATACGCAGTATTTT.

This chain uses TRBV27 with TRBJ2-7; 9 bases align to TRBD1. Germline assignment: CDR1 MNHEY and CDR2 SMNVEV (reference sequence). The V segment lost 3 bases and the J segment 5 bases; nucleotides outside the gene matches: 8. This CDR3 comprises 15 residues. The CDR3 is CASSFSQGAMDEQYF. The CDR3 coding sequence is TGTGCCAGCAGTTTCTCACAGGGGGCCATGGACGAGCAGTACTTC.

The chain employs TRBV10-2 and TRBJ2-5, with D possibly matching TRBD1 (6 bases). Germline V lookup: CDR1 WSHSY, CDR2 SAAADI. The CDR3 consists of 14 residues. V lost 3 bases, J lost 5 bases, and 13 bases lay in between. The DNA of the CDR3 is TGCGCCAGCAGTGAACCGGACAGCCGGGAGACCCAGTACTTC. It translates to CASSEPDSRETQYF.

This clone has more than one count but fewer than ten. The J gene is TRBJ2-1, the V gene TRBV5-6; D is perhaps TRBD1 (6 bases). The germline V gene encodes CDR1 SGHDT and CDR2 YYEEEE. V was trimmed by 4 bases and J by 3 bases, leaving 14 bases between them. This CDR3 comprises 15 residues. The CDR3 DNA sequence: TGTGCCAGCAGCCTTGACCAGGGGTACTACAATGAGCAGTTCTTC. Its translation is CASSLDQGYYNEQFF.

V usage is TRBV28 and J usage is TRBJ2-1; 7 bases map to TRBD1. The CDR3 extends over 16 amino acids. Germline V gives CDR1 MDHEN, CDR2 SYDVKM. The V gene end was trimmed by 5 bases and the J gene end by 2 bases; junction bases not matched to a gene: 9. CDR3 amino acids: CASSIQTGSPYNEQFF. As DNA, the CDR3 is TGTGCCAGCAGTATACAGACAGGGTCGCCCTACAATGAGCAGTTCTTC.

This chain uses TRBV28 with TRBJ2-5; 10 bases map to TRBD2. CDR3 length: 22 residues. The J segment lost 5 bases and the V segment lost 6 bases, leaving 30 bases of the junction unmatched. Germline CDR1 reads MDHEN; CDR2 reads SYDVKM. CDR3 in DNA: TGTGCCAGCAGCGGGATAACAGCATCTCAGGCTAGCGGGAGATTTCTCCGCGAGACCCAGTACTTC. Its translation is CASSGITASQASGRFLRETQYF.

V usage is TRBV14 and J usage is TRBJ1-1, with a tentative D call TRBD1 (6 bases). The CDR3 runs to 14 residues. The ends were cut back, 5 bases at V and 4 bases at J, with 14 bases in the middle. The germline V gene encodes CDR1 SGHDN and CDR2 FVKESK. The CDR3, as DNA: TGTGCCAGCAGCATTCAGGTAGGGGGCACTGAAGCTTTCTTT. This sequence encodes CASSIQVGGTEAFF.

The genes are TRBV9 and TRBJ1-2; D is ambiguous. Trimming pared 3 bases from V and 5 bases from J, leaving 17 bases between. The V gene's germline CDR1 is SGDLS and CDR2 YYNGEE. CDR3 length: 15 residues. The CDR3 region is CASSARGETGYGYTF. The CDR3 coding sequence is TGTGCCAGCAGCGCGCGTGGGGAAACGGGTTATGGCTACACCTTC. Drawing the rest from reference TRBV9 and TRBJ1-2, the complete variable domain is DSGVTQTPKHLITATGQRVTLRCSPRSGDLSVYWYQQSLDQGLQFLIQYYNGEERAKGNILERFSAQQFPDLHSELNLSSLELGDSALYFCASSARGETGYGYTFGSGTRLTVV.

This chain connects TRBV6-5 to TRBJ1-2, with TRBD1 as a possible D gene (5 bases). CDR1 is MNHEY and CDR2 is SVGAGI in the germline V gene. The V gene lost 8 bases and the J gene lost 4 bases, with 14 bases spanning the gap. This CDR3 spans 13 amino acids. The DNA of the CDR3 is TGTGCCAGCTCTTCTCGGGGCCCCTATGGCTACACCTTC. Its protein is CASSSRGPYGYTF.

This CDR3 reads CASSEGTGAYNEQFF. The CDR3 nucleotides are TGTGCCAGCAGTGAGGGGACAGGGGCCTACAATGAGCAGTTCTTC. J is TRBJ2-1 and V is TRBV2, with 10 bases that match TRBD1. Trimming removed 3 bases from V and 2 bases from J; junction bases left unmatched: 1. There are 15 residues in the CDR3. Germline CDR1 SNHLY, CDR2 FYNNEI.

The chain links TRBV5-1 to TRBJ2-7; D ambiguous. The germline V and J ends were trimmed by 1 base and 2 bases, with 7 bases remaining between them. The CDR3 runs to 13 residues. Germline V gene data show CDR1 as SGHRS and CDR2 as YFSETQ. CDR3 bases: TGCGCCAGCAGCTTGCGCGGAGCCTACGAGCAGTACTTC. This encodes CASSLRGAYEQYF.